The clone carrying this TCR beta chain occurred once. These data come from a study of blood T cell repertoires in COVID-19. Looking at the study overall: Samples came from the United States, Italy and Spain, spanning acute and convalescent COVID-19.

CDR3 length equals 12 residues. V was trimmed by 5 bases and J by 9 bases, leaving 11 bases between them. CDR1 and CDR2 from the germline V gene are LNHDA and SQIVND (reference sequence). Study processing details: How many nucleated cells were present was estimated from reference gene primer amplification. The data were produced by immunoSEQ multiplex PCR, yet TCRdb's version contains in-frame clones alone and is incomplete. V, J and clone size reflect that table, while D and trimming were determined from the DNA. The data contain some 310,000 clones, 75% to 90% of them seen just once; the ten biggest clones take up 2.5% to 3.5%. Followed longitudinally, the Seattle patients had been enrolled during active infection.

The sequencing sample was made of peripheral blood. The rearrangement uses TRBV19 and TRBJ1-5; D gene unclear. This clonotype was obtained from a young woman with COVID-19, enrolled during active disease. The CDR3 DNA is TGTGCCAGTAGTTTGGCCCATGGGCCCCAGCATTTT. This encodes CASSLAHGPQHF. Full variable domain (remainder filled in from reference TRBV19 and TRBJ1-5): DGGITQSPKYLFRKEGQNVTLSCEQNLNHDAMYWYRQDPGQGLRLIYYSQIVNDFQKGDIAEGYSVSREKKESFPLTVTSAQKNPTAFYLCASSLAHGPQHFGDGTRLSIL.